The 3 T cell receptor beta chains below come from one sample, sequenced in a study of T cell repertoires in cytomegalovirus infection (dated by TCRdb to about 2019). Sequencing relied on an Illumina HiSeq 1500. TCRdb trimmed the raw reads at Q25, called clones with MiXCR and kept productive beta chains. Entries are consolidated by CDR3 protein sequence, retaining the most common genes and DNA. The sample table shows 200,000 to 250,000 distinct CDR3 sequences, and 9% to 15% are seen once. The biggest ten clones account for 1.6% of the sample. The sequencing input was PBMCs. The receptors come from a human donor in good health (CMV status not recorded). Some clones in this sample may be carry-over from other donors' samples.

The chain links TRBV24-1 to TRBJ2-1; D possibly corresponds to TRBD2 (6 bases). The ends were cut back, 4 bases at V and 0 bases at J, with 6 bases in the middle. There are 14 residues in the CDR3. Germline loops: CDR1 KGHDR, CDR2 SFDVKD. The CDR3 sequence: CATSDGSSYNEQFF. The CDR3 DNA is TGTGCCACCAGTGACGGGAGCTCCTACAATGAGCAGTTCTTC.

This clonotype was seen ten or more times. The rearrangement joins TRBV10-3 to TRBJ1-6; 7 nucleotides match TRBD1. Germline values: CDR1 ENHRY, CDR2 SYGVKD. This CDR3 is 14 amino acids long. V dropped 10 bases and J dropped 6; count of bases not matched to a gene: 9. As DNA, the CDR3 is TGTGCCACCCAGGGGGGGGCCACTAATTCACCCCTCCACTTT. Residues: CATQGGATNSPLHF.

This clonotype was counted ten times or more. J is TRBJ1-6 and V is TRBV11-1, with 8 positions matching TRBD1. Germline V gene data show CDR1 as SGHAT and CDR2 as FQDESV (reference sequence). The CDR3 runs 14 residues. Trimming took 5 bases from V and 5 from J; bases not matched to a gene: 2. The CDR3 is CASSRTGNNSPLHF. In nucleotides, the CDR3 is TGTGCCAGCAGCCGGACAGGGAATAATTCACCCCTCCACTTT.